This T cell receptor beta chain was recorded in a study of blood T cell repertoires in COVID-19. Study-level background: The United States, Italy and Spain were the sources of the acute and convalescent COVID-19 samples. The analysed material was cDNA or gDNA that came from T cells, B-cell-depleted T cells, or PBMCs.

CDR1 GTSNPN and CDR2 SVGIG come from the germline V gene (reference sequence). The CDR3 contains 12 residues. As for this clone: A junction end diverges from the germline sequence, so it may reflect a read error.

Authors' data handling: Amplifying reference gene primers gave estimates of nucleated cell counts. The method was immunoSEQ multiplex PCR; TCRdb's version includes in-frame clones alone and lacks a portion of them. V, J and clone size are those of that table, while D and trimming were read from the DNA. This sample has a few hundred thousand clones, with 88% found just once. The receptor was derived from a man in his 70s with acute or convalescent COVID-19. Input material: peripheral blood. This rearrangement joins TRBV30 to TRBJ1-2, with 7 bases identical to TRBD1. The DNA of the CDR3 is TGTGCCTGGAGTGCCCCGACAGGGAGTCCCTCCTTC. Its translation is CAWSAPTGSPSF.